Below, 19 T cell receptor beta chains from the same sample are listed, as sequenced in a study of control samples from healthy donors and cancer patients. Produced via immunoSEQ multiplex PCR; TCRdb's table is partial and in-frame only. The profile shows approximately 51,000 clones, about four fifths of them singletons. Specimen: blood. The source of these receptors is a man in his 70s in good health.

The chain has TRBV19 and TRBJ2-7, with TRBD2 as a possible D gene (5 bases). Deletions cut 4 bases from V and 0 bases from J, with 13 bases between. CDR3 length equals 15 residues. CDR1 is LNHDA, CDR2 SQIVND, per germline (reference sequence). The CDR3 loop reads CASSTASGTSYEQYF. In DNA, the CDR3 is TGTGCCAGTAGTACCGCAAGCGGAACCTCCTACGAGCAGTACTTC.

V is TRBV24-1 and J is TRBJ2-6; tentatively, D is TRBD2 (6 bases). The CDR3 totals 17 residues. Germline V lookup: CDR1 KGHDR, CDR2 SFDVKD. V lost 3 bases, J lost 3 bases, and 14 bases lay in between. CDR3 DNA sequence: TGTGCCACCAGTGATAATGGGGGGAATTATGGGGCCAACGTCCTGACTTTC. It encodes CATSDNGGNYGANVLTF.

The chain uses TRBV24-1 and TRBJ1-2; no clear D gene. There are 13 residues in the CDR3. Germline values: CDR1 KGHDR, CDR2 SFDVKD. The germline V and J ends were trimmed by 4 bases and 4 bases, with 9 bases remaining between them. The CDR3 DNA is TGTGCCACCAGTGAAGAGGCCGGCTATGGCTACACCTTC. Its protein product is CATSEEAGYGYTF.

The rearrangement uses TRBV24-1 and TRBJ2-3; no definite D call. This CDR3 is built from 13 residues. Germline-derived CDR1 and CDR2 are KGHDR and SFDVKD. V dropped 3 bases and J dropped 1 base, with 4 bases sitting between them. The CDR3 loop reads CATSDQRTDTQYF. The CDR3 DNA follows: TGTGCCACCAGTGATCAACGCACAGATACGCAGTATTTT.

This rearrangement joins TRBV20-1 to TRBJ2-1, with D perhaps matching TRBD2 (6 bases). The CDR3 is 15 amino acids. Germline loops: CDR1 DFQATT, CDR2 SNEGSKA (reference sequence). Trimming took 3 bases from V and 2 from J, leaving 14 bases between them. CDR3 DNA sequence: TGCAGTGCTAGTAAACGGGAGAAGCCCTACAATGAGCAGTTCTTC. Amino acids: CSASKREKPYNEQFF.

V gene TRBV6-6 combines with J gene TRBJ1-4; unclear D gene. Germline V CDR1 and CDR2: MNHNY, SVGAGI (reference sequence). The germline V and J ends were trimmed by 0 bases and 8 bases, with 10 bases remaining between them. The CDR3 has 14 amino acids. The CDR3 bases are TGTGCCAGCAGTTACTCTAGATTTCGAGAAAAACTGTTTTTT. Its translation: CASSYSRFREKLFF.

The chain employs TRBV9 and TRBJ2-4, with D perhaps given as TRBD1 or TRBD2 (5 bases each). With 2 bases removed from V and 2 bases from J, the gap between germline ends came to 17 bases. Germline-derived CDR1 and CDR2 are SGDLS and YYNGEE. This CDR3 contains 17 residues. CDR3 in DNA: TGTGCCAGCAGCGTCGGGTTCGAGGGGCTATCCAAAAACATTCAGTACTTC. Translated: CASSVGFEGLSKNIQYF.

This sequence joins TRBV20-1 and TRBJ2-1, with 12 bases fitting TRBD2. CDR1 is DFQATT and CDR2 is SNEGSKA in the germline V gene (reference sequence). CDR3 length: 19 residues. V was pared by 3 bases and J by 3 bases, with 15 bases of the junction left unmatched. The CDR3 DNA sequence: TGCAGTGCTAGTACAAATGGACTAGCGGGGACCTCGAACTACAATGAGCAGTTCTTC. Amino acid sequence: CSASTNGLAGTSNYNEQFF.

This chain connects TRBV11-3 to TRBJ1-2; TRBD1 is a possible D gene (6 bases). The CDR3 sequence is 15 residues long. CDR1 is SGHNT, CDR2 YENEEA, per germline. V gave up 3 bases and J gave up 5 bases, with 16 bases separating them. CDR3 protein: CASSFDVQGLYGYTF. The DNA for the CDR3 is TGTGCCAGCAGCTTCGACGTCCAGGGGCTTTATGGCTACACCTTC.

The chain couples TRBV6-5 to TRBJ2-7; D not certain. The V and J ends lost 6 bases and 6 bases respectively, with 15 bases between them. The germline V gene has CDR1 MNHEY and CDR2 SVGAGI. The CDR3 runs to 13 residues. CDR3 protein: CASRAGFDAEQYF. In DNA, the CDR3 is TGTGCCAGCAGGGCAGGTTTCGATGCCGAGCAGTACTTC.

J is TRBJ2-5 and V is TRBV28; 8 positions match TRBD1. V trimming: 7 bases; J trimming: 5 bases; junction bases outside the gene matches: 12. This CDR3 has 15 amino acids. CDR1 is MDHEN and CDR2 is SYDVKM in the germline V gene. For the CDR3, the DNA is TGTGCCAGCAACTCTATCGCAGGGGGCACGGAGACCCAGTACTTC. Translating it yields CASNSIAGGTETQYF.

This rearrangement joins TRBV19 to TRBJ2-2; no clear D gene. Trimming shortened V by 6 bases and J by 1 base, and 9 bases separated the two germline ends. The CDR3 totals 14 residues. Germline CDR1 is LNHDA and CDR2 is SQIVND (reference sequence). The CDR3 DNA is TGTGCCAGTAGCCCAGTCCTGAACACCGGGGAGCTGTTTTTT. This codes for CASSPVLNTGELFF.

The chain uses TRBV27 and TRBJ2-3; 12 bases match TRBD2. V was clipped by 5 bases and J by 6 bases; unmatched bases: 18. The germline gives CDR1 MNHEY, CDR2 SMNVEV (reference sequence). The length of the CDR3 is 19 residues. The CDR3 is CASSPSGLAGGPLRDTQYF. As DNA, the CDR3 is TGTGCCAGCAGTCCCTCGGGGCTAGCGGGGGGGCCGTTGAGGGATACGCAGTATTTT.

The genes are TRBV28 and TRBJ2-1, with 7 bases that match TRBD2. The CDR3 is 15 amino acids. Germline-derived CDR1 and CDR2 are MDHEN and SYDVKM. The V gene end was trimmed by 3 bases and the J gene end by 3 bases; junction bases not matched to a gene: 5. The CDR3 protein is CASSLSERGYNEQFF. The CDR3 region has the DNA TGTGCCAGCAGTTTGTCCGAGCGGGGCTACAATGAGCAGTTCTTC.

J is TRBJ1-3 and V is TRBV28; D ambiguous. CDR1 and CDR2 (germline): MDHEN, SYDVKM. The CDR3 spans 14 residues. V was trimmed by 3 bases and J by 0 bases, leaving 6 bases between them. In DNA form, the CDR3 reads TGTGCCAGCAGTTTGCCGAACTCTGGAAACACCATATATTTT. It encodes CASSLPNSGNTIYF. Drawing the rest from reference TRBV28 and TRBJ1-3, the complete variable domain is DVKVTQSSRYLVKRTGEKVFLECVQDMDHENMFWYRQDPGLGLRLIYFSYDVKMKEKGDIPEGYSVSREKKERFSLILESASTNQTSMYLCASSLPNSGNTIYFGEGSWLTVV.

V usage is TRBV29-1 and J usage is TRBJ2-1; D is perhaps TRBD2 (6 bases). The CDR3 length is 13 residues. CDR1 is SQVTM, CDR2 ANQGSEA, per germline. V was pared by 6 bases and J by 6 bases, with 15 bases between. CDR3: CSVRDSGINEQFF. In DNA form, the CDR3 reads TGCAGCGTCAGGGACTCAGGGATCAATGAGCAGTTCTTC.

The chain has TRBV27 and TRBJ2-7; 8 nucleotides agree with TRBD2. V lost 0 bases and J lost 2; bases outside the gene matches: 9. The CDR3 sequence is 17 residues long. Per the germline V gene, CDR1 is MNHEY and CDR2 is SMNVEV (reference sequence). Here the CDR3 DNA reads TGTGCCAGCAGTTTATCAATACGGGGGGGAAACGCCTACGAGCAGTACTTC. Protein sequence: CASSLSIRGGNAYEQYF.

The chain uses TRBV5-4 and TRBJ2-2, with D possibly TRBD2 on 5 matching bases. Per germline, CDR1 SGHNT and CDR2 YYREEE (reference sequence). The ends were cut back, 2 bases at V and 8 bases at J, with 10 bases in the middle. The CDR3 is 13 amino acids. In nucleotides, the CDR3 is TGTGCCAGCAGCTTAAAGGGCGGGGGGGAGCTGTTTTTT. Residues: CASSLKGGGELFF. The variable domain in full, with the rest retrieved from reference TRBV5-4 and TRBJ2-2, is ETGVTQSPTHLIKTRGQQVTLRCSSQSGHNTVSWYQQALGQGPQFIFQYYREEENGRGNFPPRFSGLQFPNYSSELNVNALELDDSALYLCASSLKGGGELFFGEGSRLTVL.

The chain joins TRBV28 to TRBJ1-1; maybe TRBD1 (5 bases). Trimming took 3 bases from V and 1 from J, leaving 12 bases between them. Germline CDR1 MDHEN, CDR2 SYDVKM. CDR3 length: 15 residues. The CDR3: CASSFWGQANTEAFF. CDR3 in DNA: TGTGCCAGCAGTTTTTGGGGCCAGGCGAACACTGAAGCTTTCTTT.